These 4 T cell receptor beta chains were all obtained from the same sample, sequenced in a study of cytomegalovirus exposure and HLA in healthy donors (dated by TCRdb to the late 2010s). Receptor libraries were prepared by the immunoSEQ multiplex PCR assay. For the multiplex PCR, a mixture combining 60 forward primers for TCR Vbeta segments and 13 reverse primers for TCR Jbeta segments was used. Entries here come from immuneACCESS through TCRdb and include only in-frame sequences with V and J called. Some clones fail to appear in such tables; in the studies checked, an unresolved V gene covers under half of the shortfall, and the cause of the remainder is unknown. Within this sample are under 200,000 clones, with less than 85% of them counted one time only. Of the sample, 1.5% falls within the top ten clones. The sample was PBMCs. These receptors originate from a male donor in good health and CMV-seronegative.

This clone has a handful of counts. The chain combines TRBV30 with TRBJ1-4, with TRBD1 matching over 7 bases. The CDR3 contains 14 residues. Germline trimming cut 3 bases from V and 8 bases from J; bases unmatched to any gene: 9. The germline CDR1 and CDR2 sequences are GTSNPN and SVGIG (reference sequence). The CDR3 spells CAWSTRQGGEKLFF. CDR3 DNA sequence: TGTGCCTGGAGCACGAGACAGGGTGGCGAAAAACTGTTTTTT. The full variable domain, in which reference TRBV30 and TRBJ1-4 provide the parts outside the CDR3, is SQTIHQWPATLVQPVGSPLSLECTVEGTSNPNLYWYRQAAGRGLQLLFYSVGIGQISSEVPQNLSASRPQDRQFILSSKKLLLSDSGFYLCAWSTRQGGEKLFFGSGTQLSVL.

The CDR3 DNA sequence: TGTGCCAGCAGTAGAACCGGACAGGGAACCTACGAGCAGTACTTC. It yields the protein CASSRTGQGTYEQYF. The gene calls are TRBV11-2 and TRBJ2-7; 8 bases line up with TRBD1. CDR1 and CDR2 from the germline V gene are SGHAT and FQNNGV. The CDR3 runs 15 residues. Trimming took 6 bases from V and 2 from J; bases not matched to a gene: 9.

V is TRBV5-1 and J is TRBJ2-5; D gene uncertain. Germline CDR1 and CDR2: SGHRS and YFSETQ. With 0 bases removed from V and 1 base from J, the gap between germline ends came to 10 bases. The CDR3 spans 15 residues. The chain's CDR3 is CASSLALASQETQYF. Written as DNA, the CDR3 is TGCGCCAGCAGCTTGGCCCTGGCTAGCCAAGAGACCCAGTACTTC.

J is TRBJ1-3 and V is TRBV6-1; TRBD1 agrees at 7 bases. V trimming: 7 bases; J trimming: 3 bases; junction bases outside the gene matches: 9. Germline CDR1 MNHNS, CDR2 SASEGT. CDR3 length: 15 residues. Written as DNA, the CDR3 is TGTGCCAGCAACCGGGACAGAGAGAGTGGAAACACCATATATTTT. It is translated as CASNRDRESGNTIYF.